This T cell receptor beta chain was identified during a study of shared clonotypes between healthy human individuals. Methods used by the authors: Filtering differed because ImmunoSEQ produced junction-only sequences that carried no quality scores. Sequencing used immunoSEQ multiplex PCR; TCRdb keeps in-frame clones, though not all of them. Clone size and V and J calls were adopted from that table, with D and trimming inferred from the DNA. The repertoire consists of some 2.1 million clones, with around 93% occurring once and the leading ten covering around 1.8%. Germline assignment: CDR1 MNHEY and CDR2 SVGAGI. V lost 2 bases to trimming and J lost 6 bases, with 7 bases between them. The CDR3 is made up of 12 amino acids. CD45RO-negative, CCR7-positively selected cells formed the naive CD8 fraction, excluding terminally differentiated effector memory CD45RA+ cells. On this clone itself: What it binds is unknown. Other DNA sequences from this sample encode an identical CDR3 as well.

Study-wide results and caveats: The sole specimen, blood, was sampled, and tissue repertoires likely differ.

The sequenced material came from naive CD8+ T cells from PBMCs. The chain carries TRBV6-5 and TRBJ1-1; a possible D gene is TRBD1 (5 bases). The TCR originated in a young man in good health. Some clones in this sample may be carry-over from other donors' samples. CDR3 nucleotide sequence: TGTGCCAGCAGTTACATGGGGGCTGAAGCTTTCTTT. Encoded protein: CASSYMGAEAFF.